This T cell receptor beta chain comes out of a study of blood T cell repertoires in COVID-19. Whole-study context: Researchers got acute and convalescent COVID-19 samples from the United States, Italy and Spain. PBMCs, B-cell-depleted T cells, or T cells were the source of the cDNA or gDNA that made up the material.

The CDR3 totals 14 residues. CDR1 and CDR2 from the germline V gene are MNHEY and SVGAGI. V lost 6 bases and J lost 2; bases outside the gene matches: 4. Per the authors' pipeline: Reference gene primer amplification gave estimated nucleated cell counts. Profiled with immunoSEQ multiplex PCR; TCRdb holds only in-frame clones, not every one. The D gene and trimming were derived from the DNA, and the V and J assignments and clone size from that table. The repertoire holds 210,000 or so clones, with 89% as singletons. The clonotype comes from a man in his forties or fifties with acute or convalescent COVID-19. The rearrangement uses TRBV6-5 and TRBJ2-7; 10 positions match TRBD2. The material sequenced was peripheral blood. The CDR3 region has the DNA TGTGCCAGCAGCGGACTAGCGGATCCCTACGAGCAGTACTTC. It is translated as CASSGLADPYEQYF.